This T cell receptor (beta chain) is drawn from a study of blood T cell repertoires in COVID-19. Turning to the study itself: Both acute and convalescent COVID-19 samples were obtained from the United States, Italy and Spain.

With 0 bases removed from V and 2 bases from J, the gap between germline ends came to 10 bases. CDR3 length: 15 residues. Germline V CDR1 and CDR2: KGHSH, LQKENI. Using immunoSEQ multiplex PCR, the repertoire was profiled, and TCRdb retains in-frame clones only, with some absent. Here the sample spans about 120,000 clones, 78% being singletons. The rearrangement uses TRBV18 and TRBJ1-2; D may be TRBD1 (5 bases). The source material was peripheral blood. This receptor was identified in an older man with acute or convalescent COVID-19. The CDR3 coding sequence is TGTGCCAGCTCACCACCGGTAGGGGTAAACTATGGCTACACCTTC. It yields the protein CASSPPVGVNYGYTF.